This T cell receptor (beta chain) is drawn from a study of blood T cell repertoires in COVID-19. Study information: Acute-phase and convalescent COVID-19 samples originated in the United States, Italy and Spain.

The study drew participants aged about 18 to 89 years from 20 to 30 US areas. The study assigned cohorts using participant-reported clinical history. Germline CDR1 reads LNHDA; CDR2 reads SQIVND (reference sequence). V lost 5 bases, J lost 4 bases, and 12 bases lay in between. The CDR3 runs 15 residues. Per the authors' pipeline: Reference gene primer amplification gave nucleated cell count estimates. Sequenced by immunoSEQ multiplex PCR; TCRdb stores in-frame clones only, minus some. V, J and clone size are those of that table, while D and trimming were read from the DNA. The sample includes about 440,000 clones, roughly 91% of them seen just once.

This receptor was identified in a man aged 18 to 35 who had recovered from COVID-19. What was sequenced was PBMCs or T cells enriched from blood (not recorded which). This rearrangement joins TRBV19 to TRBJ1-6; no clear D gene. Here the CDR3 DNA reads TGTGCCAGTAGTGCCGAATCGGGGTATAATTCACCCCTCCACTTT. Protein: CASSAESGYNSPLHF.